This T cell receptor beta chain was identified during a study of blood T cell repertoires in COVID-19. Study at large: Acute and convalescent COVID-19 samples came from the United States, Italy and Spain.

Produced via immunoSEQ multiplex PCR; TCRdb's table is partial and in-frame only. The table includes more than 400,000 clones, roughly 91% detected once. The germline V gene encodes CDR1 MDHEN and CDR2 SYDVKM. The V and J ends lost 5 bases and 1 base respectively, with 5 bases between them. The CDR3 runs to 13 residues. The participants were between about 18 and 90 years old and came from about two dozen US areas. The sample comprised PBMCs or T cells enriched from blood (not recorded which). The receptor was isolated from a man aged 18 to 29 who had recovered from COVID-19. The chain uses TRBV28 and TRBJ1-4, with no clear D. The CDR3 DNA reads TGTGCCAGCAGTACTTTAACTAATGAAAAACTGTTTTTT. This encodes CASSTLTNEKLFF.